This T cell receptor beta chain was documented in a study of blood T cell repertoires in COVID-19 (dated by TCRdb to 2020 to 2022). Concerning the study at large: The collaborator samples originated in the United States, Italy and Spain and spanned the acute and convalescent phases of COVID-19. The prospective study material was composed of cDNA or gDNA derived from T cells, B-cell-depleted T cells, or PBMCs. Deeply sampled blood TCRbeta repertoires from subjects exposed to, actively infected with, or recovered from COVID-19 were included in the dataset. The repertoires were released in a freely available public database intended as a resource for research on the immune response to SARS-CoV-2. Samples came from the ongoing ImmuneRACE study (first 160 participants) plus 1,254 subjects from 6 global collaborators. Sample metadata almost always included a de-identified subject ID, COVID-19 status, age in years and sex. HLA class I and class II types, where available, came from metadata supplied by the sample provider rather than from assay-based typing.

In the prospective study, participants were roughly 18 to 100 years old, resided in about two dozen geographic areas of the United States, and were enrolled through a virtual design. In the prospective study, participants were assigned to cohorts based on the clinical history participants reported in a screening survey and a study questionnaire. For ImmuneRACE Cohort 3, a participant was defined as recovered based on two consecutive negative NP/OP PCR tests, clearance by a healthcare professional, or resolution of symptoms. In the prospective study, whole blood, serum and a nasopharyngeal or oropharyngeal swab were collected from each participant by mobile phlebotomists. Over an approximately 2-month period, participants in the prospective study had the option of providing additional blood draws and questionnaires. Blood samples from the prospective study were shipped frozen or at room temperature prior to DNA extraction.

Paper-wide results and their limitations: Clinical and demographic metadata were provided uncurated, with the amount varying by source and participant.

The immunoSEQ Assay, a bias-controlled multiplex PCR, was used to amplify TCRbeta CDR3 regions from genomic DNA. The authors' pipeline ran thus. The number of nucleated cells in each sample was estimated by amplification of reference gene primers within the assay. To quantify the absolute abundance of each unique TCRbeta CDR3 rearrangement, sequence reads were collapsed and filtered. For each sample, productive Simpson clonality was calculated as the square root of Simpson's diversity index over productive rearrangements. TCRdb obtained this table from immuneACCESS and retained in-frame rearrangements with V and J assigned. These tables miss some clones; where compared with another copy, unresolved V genes account for less than half of the shortfall, and the remainder is unexplained. Clone size and V and J calls were adopted from that table, with D and trimming inferred from the DNA. Across this sample there are 210,000 or so clones, with approximately 90% seen only once. About 10% of the sample is in the top ten clones.

Based on the germline V gene, the CDR1 and CDR2 sequences are SGDLS and YYNGEE. The CDR3 covers 15 residues, taking in both the cysteine and the phenylalanine. Just the 45-base CDR3 DNA is kept, in frame starting at base 1. V is cut back by 0 bases and J by 1 base, with 2 bases in the junction unmatched. A note on this clone: The clone's antigen remains unknown. The record has no base qualities; no much larger clone is one base away.

The chain joins TRBV9 to TRBJ2-3, with 7 bases matching TRBD2. The TCR comes from a man in his thirties or forties who had recovered from COVID-19. Sequencing was carried out using PBMCs or T cells enriched from blood (not recorded which). The DNA is TGTGCCAGCAGCGTAGCGGGGGGACGCACAGATACGCAGTATTTT. Its translation is CASSVAGGRTDTQYF.